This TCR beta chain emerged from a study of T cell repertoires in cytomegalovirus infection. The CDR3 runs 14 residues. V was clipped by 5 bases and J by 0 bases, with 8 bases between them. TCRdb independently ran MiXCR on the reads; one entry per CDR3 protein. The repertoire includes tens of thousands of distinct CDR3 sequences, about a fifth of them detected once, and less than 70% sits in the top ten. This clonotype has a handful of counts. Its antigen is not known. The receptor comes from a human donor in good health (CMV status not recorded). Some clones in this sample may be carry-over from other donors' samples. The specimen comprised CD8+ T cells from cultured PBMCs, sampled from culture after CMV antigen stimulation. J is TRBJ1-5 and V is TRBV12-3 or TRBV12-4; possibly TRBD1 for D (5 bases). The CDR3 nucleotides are TGTGCCAGCAGTGCCAGGGATAGCAATCAGCCCCAGCATTTT. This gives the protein CASSARDSNQPQHF.